This paragraph reports one T cell receptor (beta chain). These data come from a study of cytomegalovirus exposure and HLA in healthy donors. V shed 1 base and J 4 bases; nucleotides not matched to a gene: 5. The CDR3 consists of 16 residues. In germline, CDR1 is SGHVS, CDR2 FNYEAQ. The PCR ran on 60 Vbeta and 13 Jbeta primers. Sequenced by immunoSEQ multiplex PCR; TCRdb stores in-frame clones only, minus some. The sample lists over 150,000 clones, about 85% occurring once. The sample taken for sequencing was PBMCs. The chain has TRBV7-6 and TRBJ2-2; 8 positions agree with TRBD2. This receptor was identified in a man aged 25 to 40 in good health and CMV-seropositive. CDR3 sequence reads: CASSLGVAGFTGELFF. In DNA form, the CDR3 reads TGTGCCAGCAGCTTAGGGGTAGCGGGATTCACCGGGGAGCTGTTTTTT.